This entry describes one T cell receptor (beta chain). Authors' analysis steps: Nucleated cell number was recorded as an estimate derived from reference gene primer amplification. TCRdb keeps only in-frame clones here, not all; method: immunoSEQ multiplex PCR. Clonal size and the V and J genes are those of that table, whereas D and trimming came from the DNA. The data contain roughly 150,000 clones, about 83% of them singletons. The sample is drawn from a study of blood T cell repertoires in COVID-19. Across the study: Samples of COVID-19 (acute and convalescent) were obtained from the United States, Italy and Spain. Nucleic acid was either cDNA or gDNA, and it came from T cells, B-cell-depleted T cells, or PBMCs.

The V gene's germline CDR1 is ENHRY and CDR2 SYGVKD. The junction had 6 bases not matched to a gene; V was cut back by 3 bases and J by 4 bases. CDR3 length equals 15 residues. The sample taken for sequencing was peripheral blood. The V call is TRBV10-3, the J call TRBJ2-7, with 10 nucleotides matching TRBD1. The sequence derives from a man aged 55 to 70 with acute or convalescent COVID-19. The DNA for the CDR3 is TGTGCCATCAGTGACTCGACAGGGGGCAAGTACGAGCAGTACTTC. Translated: CAISDSTGGKYEQYF.